The sequence of this T cell receptor beta chain was determined in a study of cytomegalovirus exposure and HLA in healthy donors. Points from the study as a whole: A later analysis showed that HLA-associated TCR beta chains had undergone more clonal expansion than equally common others. In a later analysis, HLA-C alleles had the fewest associated TCRs, DRB1 alleles the most.

PCR used 60 Vbeta primers and 13 Jbeta primers. The repertoire was sequenced with immunoSEQ multiplex PCR; TCRdb's copy has only in-frame clones and lacks some. The sample records 65,000 to 95,000 clones, roughly 78% being singletons. The CDR3 length is 17 residues. Germline V gene lookup returns CDR1 SGHVS and CDR2 FNYEAQ. V shed 0 bases and J shed 4 bases, with 16 bases lying between them. The donors comprised healthy bone marrow donors. A remark on this clone: Its specificity is unknown.

This TCR was recovered from a man in his thirties or forties in good health and CMV-seronegative. The chain couples TRBV7-6 to TRBJ2-4, with TRBD2 as a possible D gene (5 bases). The sample taken for sequencing was PBMCs. CDR3 in amino acids: CASSLAAQSGIKNIQYF. The CDR3 coding sequence is TGTGCCAGCAGCTTAGCGGCTCAAAGCGGAATTAAAAACATTCAGTACTTC.